Here is one TCR beta chain with its context. Its specificity is unknown. This entry is derived from a study of cytomegalovirus exposure and HLA in healthy donors. Study in general: The Caucasian-associated ancestry cluster held about 80% of a few hundred genotyped donors. The study, taken as a whole, reports: Reports showed the classifier diagnosing cytomegalovirus status with high specificity and sensitivity. Association with HLA alleles at 0.05 false discovery rate was found for around 17,000 TCR beta sequences in a later analysis.

The PCR employed 60 Vbeta primers together with 13 Jbeta primers. Assay: immunoSEQ multiplex PCR; the TCRdb copy retains only in-frame clones and omits some. The sample lists some 170,000 clones, around three quarters occurring once. V gave up 6 bases and J gave up 0 bases, with 18 bases separating them. The CDR3 has 15 residues. Germline lookup yields CDR1 SQVTM and CDR2 ANQGSEA. This clonotype was sampled from a young man in good health and CMV-seropositive. The sequencing sample was made of PBMCs. J is TRBJ2-7 and V is TRBV29-1; D perhaps matches TRBD1 (7 bases). CDR3 nucleotides: TGCAGCGTCCGGGGGACAGCTGAGACCTCCTACGAGCAGTACTTC. The encoded protein is CSVRGTAETSYEQYF.